A single sample gave rise to the 23 T cell receptor beta chains below, sequenced in a study of blood T cell repertoires in COVID-19. Assay used: immunoSEQ multiplex PCR; TCRdb lists only in-frame clones, some missing. The sample lists some 350,000 clones, roughly 86% occurring once. Sequenced material: peripheral blood. These receptors were collected from a human donor in a cohort sampled during active COVID-19.

V is TRBV10-2 and J is TRBJ1-1; 7 nucleotides match TRBD1. CDR1 and CDR2 from the germline V gene are WSHSY and SAAADI. Trimming at V came to 5 bases and at J to 3 bases, leaving 3 bases not matched to a gene. The CDR3 spans 13 residues. CDR3 protein: CASSPDRDTEAFF. CDR3 DNA: TGCGCCAGCAGTCCTGACAGGGACACTGAAGCTTTCTTT.

V gene TRBV7-2 combines with J gene TRBJ2-1; TRBD2 agrees at 14 bases. This CDR3 spans 17 amino acids. After removal of 3 bases from V and 7 bases from J, the junction contained 8 bases not matched to a gene. In germline, CDR1 is SGHTA, CDR2 FQGNSA. CDR3 bases: TGTGCCAGCAGCTTCGGGACTAGCGGGAGTTTTCGGAATGAGCAGTTCTTC. Translating it yields CASSFGTSGSFRNEQFF.

V and J are TRBV5-1 and TRBJ2-5, with 7 bases fitting TRBD2. Trimming took 1 base from V and 5 from J; bases not matched to a gene: 8. The CDR3 contains 15 residues. Germline CDR1 is SGHRS and CDR2 is YFSETQ. CDR3 coding DNA: TGCGCCAGCAGCTTGCCCGGGGGGTCGGGGGAGACCCAGTACTTC. Translating gives CASSLPGGSGETQYF.

The chain carries TRBV6-5 and TRBJ2-2; weak D call: TRBD2 (7 bases). This CDR3 has 14 amino acids. The V gene's germline CDR1 is MNHEY and CDR2 SVGAGI. Trimming removed 7 bases from V and 4 bases from J, with 13 bases in between. This CDR3 is CASIRGAGTGELFF. DNA for the CDR3: TGTGCCAGCATCCGGGGGGCAGGCACCGGGGAGCTGTTTTTT.

The CDR3 here is CSVGRSPQETQYF. CDR3 nucleotide sequence: TGCAGCGTTGGGAGATCCCCCCAAGAGACCCAGTACTTC. This chain links TRBV29-1 with TRBJ2-5; D not resolved. This CDR3 contains 13 residues. V lost 4 bases and J 1 base, leaving 10 bases between the germline ends. Germline V CDR1 and CDR2: SQVTM, ANQGSEA.

CDR3 region: CASSPTTGFGGSVDRSPLHF. The CDR3, as DNA: TGTGCCAGCAGCCCAACGACAGGGTTTGGGGGATCAGTAGATCGTTCACCCCTCCACTTT. This chain links TRBV3-1 (or the pseudogene TRBV3-2) with TRBJ1-6; TRBD1 agrees at 7 bases. The CDR3 consists of 20 residues. Looked up from germline, CDR1 is LGHDT and CDR2 is YNNKEL (reference sequence). V shed 4 bases and J 9 bases; nucleotides not matched to a gene: 24.

This rearrangement joins TRBV28 to TRBJ1-1; possibly TRBD1 for D (5 bases). The V end was cut by 0 bases, the J end by 3 bases, with 20 bases between. Looked up from germline, CDR1 is MDHEN and CDR2 is SYDVKM. The CDR3 is 18 amino acids. CDR3 sequence reads: CASSLWGRGVIDYTEAFF. The CDR3 coding sequence is TGTGCCAGCAGTTTATGGGGGAGGGGTGTTATAGATTACACTGAAGCTTTCTTT. Supplemented by reference TRBV28 and TRBJ1-1, the full variable domain reads DVKVTQSSRYLVKRTGEKVFLECVQDMDHENMFWYRQDPGLGLRLIYFSYDVKMKEKGDIPEGYSVSREKKERFSLILESASTNQTSMYLCASSLWGRGVIDYTEAFFGQGTRLTVV.

Turning to this clone: Other nucleotide sequences from this sample produce the same CDR3. The rearrangement uses TRBV5-8 and TRBJ2-7; perhaps TRBD2 as D (5 bases). CDR3 size: 13 residues. Germline V gene lookup returns CDR1 SGHTS and CDR2 YDEGEE. The germline V and J ends were trimmed by 6 bases and 2 bases, with 12 bases remaining between them. The CDR3 sequence: CASTLWGAYEQYF. In DNA, the CDR3 is TGTGCCAGCACCCTATGGGGAGCCTACGAGCAGTACTTC. Based on the CDR3 plus reference TRBV5-8 and TRBJ2-7, the full variable domain is EAGVTQSPTHLIKTRGQQATLRCSPISGHTSVYWYQQALGLGLQFLLWYDEGEERNRGNFPPRFSGRQFPNYSSELNVNALELEDSALYLCASTLWGAYEQYFGPGTRLTVT.

The V and J genes are TRBV30 and TRBJ1-1; the match to TRBD1 covers 8 bases. The germline gives CDR1 GTSNPN, CDR2 SVGIG (reference sequence). V lost 4 bases to trimming and J lost 2 bases; unmatched junction nucleotides: 3. The CDR3 has 13 residues. The CDR3 nucleotides are TGTGCCTGGATGACAGGGGCAAACACTGAAGCTTTCTTT. This codes for CAWMTGANTEAFF.

The chain carries TRBV5-1 and TRBJ1-2; a possible D gene is TRBD1 (5 bases). This CDR3 contains 14 residues. V lost 3 bases, J lost 7 bases, and 16 bases lay in between. Germline loops: CDR1 SGHRS, CDR2 YFSETQ. In nucleotides, the CDR3 is TGCGCCAGCAGCTCCAAAGGGGAGGCAGGTGGCTACACCTTC. It codes for CASSSKGEAGGYTF.

The V gene is TRBV7-9, the J gene TRBJ1-2; 10 positions agree with TRBD1. CDR1 SEHNR and CDR2 FQNEAQ come from the germline V gene (reference sequence). This CDR3 spans 15 amino acids. The V segment lost 5 bases and the J segment 8 bases; nucleotides outside the gene matches: 11. The chain's CDR3 is CASSPIDRGLEGYTF. The CDR3 nucleotides are TGTGCCAGCAGCCCCATTGACAGGGGGCTCGAGGGCTACACCTTC.

The chain uses TRBV10-3 and TRBJ2-7; 8 nucleotides match TRBD1. Germline V gene lookup returns CDR1 ENHRY and CDR2 SYGVKD. The CDR3 has 15 amino acids. The V gene end was trimmed by 4 bases and the J gene end by 0 bases; junction bases not matched to a gene: 5. CDR3 in amino acids: CAISGVQGASYEQYF. The CDR3 DNA reads as TGTGCCATCAGTGGGGTTCAGGGGGCCTCCTACGAGCAGTACTTC.

The gene calls are TRBV28 and TRBJ2-2; D may be TRBD1 (5 bases). The ends were cut back, 5 bases at V and 6 bases at J, with 13 bases in the middle. The CDR3 length is 14 residues. Germline V gene data show CDR1 as MDHEN and CDR2 as SYDVKM. CDR3 region: CASSLEQDSGELFF. The CDR3 bases are TGTGCCAGCAGTCTAGAACAGGATTCCGGGGAGCTGTTTTTT. Full variable domain (outside the CDR3, taken from reference TRBV28 and TRBJ2-2): DVKVTQSSRYLVKRTGEKVFLECVQDMDHENMFWYRQDPGLGLRLIYFSYDVKMKEKGDIPEGYSVSREKKERFSLILESASTNQTSMYLCASSLEQDSGELFFGEGSRLTVL.

This chain links TRBV2 with TRBJ2-3, with D possibly matching TRBD2 (7 bases). Germline CDR1 and CDR2: SNHLY and FYNNEI. The CDR3 sequence is 16 residues long. Trimming removed 7 bases at V and 0 bases at J, with 17 bases between. The CDR3 DNA follows: TGTGCCAGCAACCTCCGGGGGGCTGGGAGCACAGATACGCAGTATTTT. It is translated as CASNLRGAGSTDTQYF.

The chain employs TRBV18 and TRBJ2-3; D not resolved. The CDR3 has 14 residues. Germline-derived CDR1 and CDR2 are KGHSH and LQKENI. Trimming left V 3 bases short and J 2 bases short, with 9 bases between. The CDR3 protein is CASSPRQNTDTQYF. The CDR3, as DNA: TGTGCCAGCTCACCGAGGCAAAACACAGATACGCAGTATTTT.

The table lists this clone with many counts. The chain combines TRBV6-5 with TRBJ1-4, with 9 bases fitting TRBD1. This CDR3 has 14 amino acids. Germline V gene data show CDR1 as MNHEY and CDR2 as SVGAGI. V shed 7 bases and J 11 bases; nucleotides not matched to a gene: 11. The CDR3 nucleotides are TGTGCCAGCAATCGGGACAGGGTTCCCGGGAAACTGTTTTTT. It is translated as CASNRDRVPGKLFF.

This chain connects TRBV19 to TRBJ1-1, with no clear D. The CDR3 has 12 amino acids. V lost 6 bases and J 1 base, leaving 6 bases between the germline ends. In germline, CDR1 is LNHDA, CDR2 SQIVND (reference sequence). The CDR3 DNA follows: TGTGCCAGTAGCCCAGGGAACACTGAAGCTTTCTTT. This translates into CASSPGNTEAFF. Looking up the rest from reference TRBV19 and TRBJ1-1 gives the full variable domain: DGGITQSPKYLFRKEGQNVTLSCEQNLNHDAMYWYRQDPGQGLRLIYYSQIVNDFQKGDIAEGYSVSREKKESFPLTVTSAQKNPTAFYLCASSPGNTEAFFGQGTRLTVV.

The V and J genes are TRBV2 and TRBJ2-2; D may be TRBD1 (6 bases). The germline CDR1 and CDR2 sequences are SNHLY and FYNNEI. V lost 6 bases, J lost 7 bases, and 18 bases lay in between. The CDR3 loop spans 15 amino acids. CDR3 nucleotide sequence: TGTGCCAGCAGCGGACCCAGGGGTCACGGCGGGGAGCTGTTTTTT. This translates into CASSGPRGHGGELFF. Drawing the rest from reference TRBV2 and TRBJ2-2, the complete variable domain is EPEVTQTPSHQVTQMGQEVILRCVPISNHLYFYWYRQILGQKVEFLVSFYNNEISEKSEIFDDQFSVERPDGSNFTLKIRSTKLEDSAMYFCASSGPRGHGGELFFGEGSRLTVL.

The rearrangement joins TRBV6-2 or TRBV6-3 to TRBJ1-1; a possible D gene is TRBD1 (5 bases). Germline values: CDR1 MNHEY, CDR2 SVGEGT. The V end lost 6 bases, the J end lost 7 bases, and 12 bases lay between the germline ends. This CDR3 comprises 12 residues. The CDR3 nucleotides read TGTGCCAGCAGCTGGGGGGACTATGAAGCTTTCTTT. Encoded protein: CASSWGDYEAFF.

This clone was observed a single time. The J gene is TRBJ1-5, the V gene TRBV6-5; a possible D gene is TRBD1 (5 bases). The CDR3 contains 14 residues. V lost 5 bases, J lost 4 bases, and 12 bases lay in between. The V gene's germline CDR1 is MNHEY and CDR2 SVGAGI. The CDR3 is CASSRQGTNQPQHF. CDR3 nucleotides: TGTGCCAGCAGTCGGCAGGGCACGAATCAGCCCCAGCATTTT.

The genes are TRBV27 and TRBJ2-7; maybe TRBD1 (6 bases). V lost 0 bases to trimming and J lost 13 bases, with 16 bases between them. The CDR3 totals 13 residues. CDR1 is MNHEY and CDR2 is SMNVEV in the germline V gene (reference sequence). CDR3 nucleotides: TGTGCCAGCAGTTTATCGACCCTAGGACAGCGATACTTC. Translation gives CASSLSTLGQRYF.

The rearrangement joins TRBV2 to TRBJ2-5; D possibly corresponds to TRBD1 (5 bases). V was trimmed by 3 bases and J by 4 bases, leaving 12 bases between them. Germline V gene sequence: CDR1 SNHLY, CDR2 FYNNEI. This CDR3 has 14 residues. CDR3 DNA: TGTGCCAGCAGTGATTTTCAGGGAAGAGAGACCCAGTACTTC. Residues: CASSDFQGRETQYF.

The chain employs TRBV5-1 and TRBJ2-3; the match to TRBD1 covers 7 bases. Unmatched junction bases numbered 3, after V lost 4 bases and J lost 4 bases. The CDR3 runs to 13 residues. The germline V gene encodes CDR1 SGHRS and CDR2 YFSETQ. The CDR3 is CASSGQEADTQYF. CDR3 in DNA: TGCGCCAGCAGCGGACAGGAGGCAGATACGCAGTATTTT.